These 3 T cell receptor beta chains were all obtained from the same sample, sequenced in a study of blood T cells in healthy people across ages. Combining a sample-barcoded 5' primer with a J-beta primer mix, a second PCR ran for about 6 to 12 cycles. MiXCR was run by TCRdb on the 5' RACE reads, yielding one entry per CDR3 protein. The repertoire holds about 1.6 million distinct CDR3 sequences, roughly 32% seen once, with roughly 10% in the top ten. Sequenced: blood. These receptors originate from a woman younger than 45 in good health.

The chain carries TRBV13 and TRBJ1-2, with 8 bases lining up with TRBD1. Trimming at V came to 3 bases and at J to 8 bases, leaving 8 bases not matched to a gene. The length of the CDR3 is 14 residues. Germline-derived CDR1 and CDR2 are PRHDT and FYEKMQ (reference sequence). The CDR3 loop reads CASSFGTGGRGYTF. The DNA of the CDR3 is TGTGCCAGCAGCTTTGGGACAGGAGGTAGAGGCTACACCTTC. The variable domain in full, with the rest retrieved from reference TRBV13 and TRBJ1-2, is AAGVIQSPRHLIKEKRETATLKCYPIPRHDTVYWYQQGPGQDPQFLISFYEKMQSDKGSIPDRFSAQQFSDYHSELNMSSLELGDSALYFCASSFGTGGRGYTFGSGTRLTVV.

In its sample, this clonotype was seen a few times. At one end, the junction sequence differs from germline, possibly due to a read error. As DNA, the CDR3 is TGTGCCAGCAGCACCTCCGACAATGAGCAGTTCTTC. It yields the protein CASSTSDNEQFF. The gene calls are TRBV28 and TRBJ2-1; D is undetermined. The CDR3 loop spans 12 amino acids. Per germline, CDR1 MDHEN and CDR2 SYDVKM.

This chain links TRBV6-1 with TRBJ2-5, with TRBD2 as a possible D gene (6 bases). The germline V gene encodes CDR1 MNHNS and CDR2 SASEGT. The germline V and J ends were trimmed by 2 bases and 4 bases, with 17 bases remaining between them. This CDR3 has 16 residues. This CDR3 reads CASSEKGRGYGETQYF. In DNA, the CDR3 is TGTGCCAGCAGTGAAAAGGGTCGGGGGTATGGAGAGACCCAGTACTTC.